Listed here is a single TCR beta chain. This clone has a single count. Its antigen is not yet known. No base-level quality is on record; no much larger clone is a single base apart. This sample is drawn from a study of blood T cell repertoires in COVID-19 (dated by TCRdb to 2019 to 2021). Study-level background: Samples covering the acute and convalescent phases of COVID-19 were provided by collaborators in the United States, Italy and Spain. The dataset comprised deeply sampled blood TCRbeta repertoires from subjects exposed to, actively infected with, or recovered from COVID-19. The material from the prospective study consisted of cDNA or gDNA derived from T cells, B-cell-depleted T cells, or PBMCs. The repertoires were released in a freely available public database meant as a resource for research on the immune response to SARS-CoV-2. Nearly every sample came with metadata listing a de-identified subject ID, COVID-19 status, age in years and sex. Where HLA class I and class II types were available, the types were taken from metadata supplied by the sample provider, not from assay-based typing. The samples were drawn from the first 160 participants of the ongoing ImmuneRACE study and from under 1,500 subjects provided by 6 global collaborators.

TCRbeta CDR3 regions were amplified from genomic DNA using the immunoSEQ Assay, a bias-controlled multiplex PCR. Per the authors' processing: The number of nucleated cells in each sample was estimated from the amplification of reference gene primers within the assay. To quantify the absolute abundance of each unique TCRbeta CDR3 rearrangement, sequence reads were collapsed and filtered. Productive Simpson clonality was computed per sample as the square root of Simpson's diversity index over productive rearrangements. Here the immuneACCESS table is served through TCRdb, limited to in-frame sequences with V and J called. Missing clones are a known gap in these copies; in checked studies unresolved V genes cover under half, and the rest lacks a known reason. V, J and clone size are taken as reported in that table, and D and trimming were inferred from the DNA itself. The sample has around 220,000 clones on record, 80% to 95% of them singletons. Of the sample, 1.9% is held by the ten largest clones.

On the study overall, not on this receptor specifically: Clinical and demographic metadata were provided uncurated, with the amount varying by source and participant.

Taken from the germline V gene (reference sequence), the CDR1 and CDR2 loops are LGHDT and YNNKEL. The V end loses 5 bases and the J end loses 4 bases, and a stretch of 12 bases separates them. There are 13 amino acids in the CDR3, from cysteine to phenylalanine inclusive. Only the CDR3 region is kept as DNA, spanning 39 bases read in frame from base 1. Participants in the prospective study were enrolled through a virtual design, were aged about 18 to 89 years, and lived in approximately 25 United States geographic areas. Cohort assignment in the prospective study relied on participant-reported clinical history from a screening survey and a study questionnaire. Recovered participants in ImmuneRACE Cohort 3 were defined by two consecutive negative NP/OP PCR tests, clearance by a healthcare professional, or resolution of symptoms. Mobile phlebotomists in the prospective study collected whole blood, serum and a nasopharyngeal or oropharyngeal swab from every participant. Over a roughly 2-month period, participants in the prospective study had the option of providing additional blood draws and questionnaires. Blood samples from the prospective study were shipped frozen or at room temperature prior to DNA extraction.

The receptor was derived from a woman between 18 and 29 years old who had recovered from COVID-19. Recombination connected TRBV3-1 (or the pseudogene TRBV3-2) to TRBJ2-7, and TRBD1 may be the D gene, going by 5 matching bases. The specimen was PBMCs or T cells enriched from blood (not recorded which). This receptor carries the CDR3 CASSTRTWYEQYF. In nucleotides, the sequence is TGTGCCAGCAGCACACGGACATGGTACGAGCAGTACTTC.